The 19 T cell receptor beta chains in this list originate from one sample, sequenced in a study of beta chain features in type 1 diabetes. Findings and caveats of the study: There was a moderate but significant shortening of TCRB CDR3s in all four CD4+ subsets of Type 1 diabetes patients.

Expressed TCRB transcripts were sequenced because the isolated RNA had all been reverse transcribed beforehand. Profiling relied on immunoSEQ multiplex PCR, and the TCRdb table lists in-frame clones only, not all of them. The table records some 63,000 clones, 45% to 50% of them present only once. These receptors are not linked to any known antigen. The sequenced sample was central memory CD4+ T cells from blood. All receptors derive from a man aged 25 to 45 with type 1 diabetes.

This clone was picked up a small number of times. V and J are TRBV11-2 and TRBJ2-2; no clear D. V was clipped by 3 bases and J by 4 bases, with 6 bases between them. The V gene's germline CDR1 is SGHAT and CDR2 FQNNGV. This CDR3 is 13 amino acids long. In nucleotides, the CDR3 is TGTGCCAGCAGCTTGCCAGGCACCGGGGAGCTGTTTTTT. Translated, it gives CASSLPGTGELFF. The whole variable domain, filled in from reference TRBV11-2 and TRBJ2-2, reads EAGVAQSPRYKIIEKRQSVAFWCNPISGHATLYWYQQILGQGPKLLIQFQNNGVVDDSQLPKDRFSAERLKGVDSTLKIQPAKLEDSAVYLCASSLPGTGELFFGEGSRLTVL.

This chain uses TRBV7-8 with TRBJ1-4; D may be TRBD1 (6 bases). CDR1 and CDR2 (germline): SGHVS, FQNEAQ. The CDR3 extends over 17 amino acids. Trimming stripped 2 bases from V and 8 bases from J, with 21 bases between. The DNA for the CDR3 is TGTGCCAGCAGCTTAACAGGGAGTAGGACCAGAGAAGAAAAACTGTTTTTT. As protein: CASSLTGSRTREEKLFF.

This chain uses TRBV18 with TRBJ2-7; D perhaps matches TRBD2 (5 bases). Looked up from germline, CDR1 is KGHSH and CDR2 is LQKENI. Trimming took 3 bases from V and 0 from J, leaving 12 bases between them. This CDR3 contains 15 residues. The DNA of the CDR3 is TGTGCCAGCTCACCGGCGGGTGCCGGCTCCTACGAGCAGTACTTC. As protein: CASSPAGAGSYEQYF. The full variable domain, in which reference TRBV18 and TRBJ2-7 provide the parts outside the CDR3, is NAGVMQNPRHLVRRRGQEARLRCSPMKGHSHVYWYRQLPEEGLKFMVYLQKENIIDESGMPKERFSAEFPKEGPSILRIQQVVRGDSAAYFCASSPAGAGSYEQYFGPGTRLTVT.

The chain recombines TRBV28 with TRBJ2-1; TRBD2 aligns across 11 bases. Germline lookup yields CDR1 MDHEN and CDR2 SYDVKM. With V trimmed by 5 bases and J by 3 bases, 6 bases remained unmatched. The CDR3 is 16 amino acids. DNA of the CDR3: TGTGCCAGCAGTCCGTTACTAGCGGGAGTCTACAATGAGCAGTTCTTC. Amino acids: CASSPLLAGVYNEQFF. The entire variable domain, with the rest obtained from reference TRBV28 and TRBJ2-1, is as follows: DVKVTQSSRYLVKRTGEKVFLECVQDMDHENMFWYRQDPGLGLRLIYFSYDVKMKEKGDIPEGYSVSREKKERFSLILESASTNQTSMYLCASSPLLAGVYNEQFFGPGTRLTVL.

The V and J genes are TRBV11-2 and TRBJ2-1; TRBD2 aligns across 8 bases. From germline, CDR1 is SGHAT and CDR2 FQNNGV. V dropped 7 bases and J dropped 5; count of bases not matched to a gene: 7. The CDR3 runs 14 residues. CDR3 region: CASTIRRGDNEQFF. CDR3 sequence (DNA): TGTGCCAGCACCATCCGGCGGGGGGACAATGAGCAGTTCTTC.

Only a few counts were recorded for this clone. J is TRBJ2-3 and V is TRBV7-9; 12 nucleotides agree with TRBD1. Germline assignment: CDR1 SEHNR and CDR2 FQNEAQ (reference sequence). The length of the CDR3 is 15 residues. V lost 5 bases to trimming and J lost 4 bases; unmatched junction nucleotides: 4. In nucleotides, the CDR3 is TGTGCCAGCAGCCCGGGGACAGGGGGCGCAGATACGCAGTATTTT. Its translation: CASSPGTGGADTQYF.

The J gene is TRBJ2-7, the V gene TRBV29-1; D is uncertain. This CDR3 has 11 residues. CDR1 and CDR2 from the germline V gene are SQVTM and ANQGSEA. V gave up 2 bases and J gave up 5 bases, with 7 bases separating them. The CDR3 loop is CSVELDHEQYF. The CDR3, as DNA: TGCAGCGTTGAACTAGACCACGAGCAGTACTTC.

In this sample, this clone turned up a few times. This sequence joins TRBV6-1 and TRBJ2-2, with TRBD2 matching over 15 bases. There are 17 residues in the CDR3. V lost 3 bases to trimming and J lost 7 bases; unmatched junction nucleotides: 6. Germline-derived CDR1 and CDR2 are MNHNS and SASEGT. CDR3 sequence: CASSDGTSGRIFGELFF. The CDR3 region has the DNA TGTGCCAGCAGTGATGGGACTAGCGGGAGGATTTTCGGGGAGCTGTTTTTT.

This chain connects TRBV11-3 to TRBJ2-5; D is unclear. The CDR3 sequence is 11 residues long. Germline CDR1 SGHNT, CDR2 YENEEA. The ends were cut back, 5 bases at V and 1 base at J, with 2 bases in the middle. CDR3: CASSLQETQYF. The CDR3 bases are TGTGCCAGCAGCCTCCAAGAGACCCAGTACTTC.

This rearrangement joins TRBV2 to TRBJ1-1; D remains ambiguous. This CDR3 region has 13 residues. The ends were cut back, 7 bases at V and 0 bases at J, with 9 bases in the middle. Germline V lookup: CDR1 SNHLY, CDR2 FYNNEI. The CDR3 sequence: CASTYGMNTEAFF. For the CDR3, the DNA is TGTGCCAGCACTTACGGGATGAACACTGAAGCTTTCTTT.

The CDR3 spells CASSPNTEAFF. Here the CDR3 DNA reads TGTGCCAGCAGCCCAAACACTGAAGCTTTCTTT. The chain uses TRBV6-5 and TRBJ1-1, with D uncertain. CDR1 MNHEY and CDR2 SVGAGI come from the germline V gene. The CDR3 sequence is 11 residues long. Deletions cut 6 bases from V and 2 bases from J, with 4 bases between.

The chain is built from TRBV5-1 and TRBJ1-6; the match to TRBD1 covers 9 bases. Trimming took 0 bases from V and 6 from J; bases not matched to a gene: 4. The CDR3 runs 16 residues. Germline values: CDR1 SGHRS, CDR2 YFSETQ. The CDR3 protein is CASSLGQGQGNSPLHF. The CDR3 DNA is TGCGCCAGCAGCTTGGGGCAGGGACAGGGTAATTCACCCCTCCACTTT.

The chain uses TRBV29-1 and TRBJ1-2, with D unresolved. The CDR3 consists of 12 residues. The V end lost 4 bases, the J end lost 1 base, and 7 bases lay between the germline ends. Germline values: CDR1 SQVTM, CDR2 ANQGSEA. The CDR3 reads CSVAAVNYGYTF. The CDR3 DNA is TGCAGCGTTGCGGCGGTTAACTATGGCTACACCTTC.

This chain joins TRBV5-1 and TRBJ1-2; 10 bases are a match to TRBD1. Germline assignment: CDR1 SGHRS and CDR2 YFSETQ. There are 14 residues in the CDR3. Trimming took 5 bases from V and 4 from J; bases not matched to a gene: 5. DNA for the CDR3: TGCGCCAGCAGACCGGGACAGGGGAGCTATGGCTACACCTTC. Translating it yields CASRPGQGSYGYTF.

The V gene is TRBV29-1, the J gene TRBJ2-2; 10 bases fit TRBD2. This CDR3 contains 14 residues. The junction had 0 bases not matched to a gene; V was cut back by 4 bases and J by 1 base. Per germline, CDR1 SQVTM and CDR2 ANQGSEA. DNA for the CDR3: TGCAGCGTTGGGACTAGCGGGAACACCGGGGAGCTGTTTTTT. This translates into CSVGTSGNTGELFF.

There are a few counts of this clone. The rearrangement joins TRBV30 to TRBJ2-5, with D possibly matching TRBD2 (5 bases). The length of the CDR3 is 14 residues. CDR1 and CDR2 (germline): GTSNPN, SVGIG (reference sequence). Trimming cost V 1 base and J 7 bases, with 16 bases left between them. CDR3 protein: CAWSDQWTAGTQYF. DNA of the CDR3: TGTGCCTGGAGTGATCAATGGACTGCTGGGACCCAGTACTTC.

The gene calls are TRBV5-5 and TRBJ2-7; TRBD1 is a possible D gene (6 bases). Per the germline V gene, CDR1 is SGHKS and CDR2 is YYEKEE (reference sequence). This CDR3 region has 16 residues. V lost 3 bases and J lost 6, with 22 bases in between. The chain's CDR3 is CASSSLQGFPMGEQYF. In nucleotides, the CDR3 is TGTGCCAGCAGCTCCTTACAGGGTTTCCCTATGGGCGAGCAGTACTTC.

The chain combines TRBV6-6 with TRBJ1-5; TRBD1 is a possible D gene (5 bases). The V and J ends lost 6 bases and 3 bases respectively, with 12 bases between them. Germline-derived CDR1 and CDR2 are MNHNY and SVGAGI (reference sequence). This CDR3 contains 14 residues. The CDR3 region is CASRQGGNNQPQHF. CDR3 in DNA: TGTGCCAGCAGGCAGGGAGGGAACAATCAGCCCCAGCATTTT.

The chain couples TRBV14 to TRBJ2-5, with D tentatively TRBD2 (5 bases). The germline CDR1 and CDR2 sequences are SGHDN and FVKESK. This CDR3 comprises 17 residues. The germline V and J ends were trimmed by 3 bases and 5 bases, with 22 bases remaining between them. The CDR3 loop is CASSQSARLAPFETQYF. The CDR3 nucleotides are TGTGCCAGCAGCCAGTCGGCGAGATTAGCGCCGTTCGAGACCCAGTACTTC.